This T cell receptor beta chain was sequenced in a study of blood T cells in healthy people across ages. CDR3 length: 16 residues. CDR1 SGHAT and CDR2 FQNNGV come from the germline V gene. The authors ran a second PCR of about 6 to 11 cycles using a sample-barcoded 5' primer and a J-beta primer mix. Using its own MiXCR run on the 5' RACE reads, TCRdb lists one record per CDR3 protein. The sample shows about a million distinct CDR3 sequences, just over 50% of them seen only once. Concerning this clonotype itself: One junction end disagrees with the germline gene, perhaps due to a read error.

The chain recombines TRBV11-2 with TRBJ2-1; TRBD2 matches 9 bases. The receptor's source is a woman aged 55 to 70 in good health. Sequencing was performed on blood. The chain's CDR3 is CASSFQTAGGINEQFF. CDR3 bases: TGTGCCAGTAGCTTCCAGACTGCGGGAGGGATCAATGAGCAGTTCTTC.